The 3 T cell receptor beta chains given below trace back to one sample, sequenced in a study of neurological immune-mediated disorders. Time point defined: longitudinal time-point 1 (baseline). TCRdb redid the calling of the 5' RACE reads with MiXCR, one entry per CDR3 protein. The sample has tens of thousands of distinct CDR3 sequences, around 10% seen once. Sequencing was carried out using PBMCs. Every receptor here comes from a male donor with HTLV-1-associated myelopathy (HAM/TSP).

This clonotype was detected many times. The gene calls are TRBV27 and TRBJ1-1, with D unresolved. Trimming removed 6 bases from V and 1 base from J, with 12 bases in between. The CDR3 covers 14 residues. Germline V gene sequence: CDR1 MNHEY, CDR2 SMNVEV (reference sequence). The DNA of the CDR3 is TGTGCCAGCAGGCACCTCGACCGGAACACTGAAGCTTTCTTT. It is translated as CASRHLDRNTEAFF.

This clonotype was observed many times. This chain joins TRBV20-1 and TRBJ2-2, with 7 bases identical to TRBD2. J lost 1 base, V lost 0 bases, and 8 bases had no gene match. This CDR3 contains 17 residues. CDR1 is DFQATT, CDR2 SNEGSKA, per germline (reference sequence). The CDR3 DNA reads as TGCAGTGCTAGAGATGTAGAGCGGGGAGAGAACACCGGGGAGCTGTTTTTT. Its translation is CSARDVERGENTGELFF.

This clonotype counts as medium-sized. DNA of the CDR3: TGTGCCACCAGCAGAGTTGCGGTTCCGGGGGGAGAGACCCAGTACTTC. This sequence encodes CATSRVAVPGGETQYF. V gene TRBV15 combines with J gene TRBJ2-5, with TRBD2 matching 7 bases. The CDR3 has 16 residues. Germline assignment: CDR1 LNHNV and CDR2 YYDKDF (reference sequence). V shed 1 base and J 4 bases; nucleotides not matched to a gene: 9.